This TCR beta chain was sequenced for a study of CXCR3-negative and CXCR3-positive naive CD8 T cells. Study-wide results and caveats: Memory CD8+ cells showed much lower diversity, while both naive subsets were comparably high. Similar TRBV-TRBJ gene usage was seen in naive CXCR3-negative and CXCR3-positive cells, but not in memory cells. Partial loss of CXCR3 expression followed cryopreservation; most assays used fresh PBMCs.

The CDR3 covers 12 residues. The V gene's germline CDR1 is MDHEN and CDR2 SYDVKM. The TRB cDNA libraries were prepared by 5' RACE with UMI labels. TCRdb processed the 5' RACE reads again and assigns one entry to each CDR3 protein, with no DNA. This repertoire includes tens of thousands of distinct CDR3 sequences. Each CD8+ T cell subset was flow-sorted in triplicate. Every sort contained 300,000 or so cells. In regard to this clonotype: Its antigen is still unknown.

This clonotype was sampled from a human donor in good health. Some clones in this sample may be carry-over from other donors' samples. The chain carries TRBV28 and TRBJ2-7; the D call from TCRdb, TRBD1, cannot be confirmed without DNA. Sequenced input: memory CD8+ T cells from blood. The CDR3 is CATRDRGYEQYF.